What follows are 11 T cell receptor beta chains derived from one specimen sequenced in a study of spatial heterogeneity in lung cancer. Time point meaning: sample taken at primary tumor resection. Frozen PBMC, nontumor lung or tumor provided whole RNA, which was sequenced unsorted. TCRdb reanalysed the 5' RACE reads using MiXCR and keeps one entry per CDR3 protein. The data show 48,000 or so distinct CDR3 sequences, with roughly 5% seen just once and around 10% held by the top ten. Sample: PBMCs, taken at surgery. Receptors originate from a male donor with early-stage non-small cell lung cancer.

The sample holds many counts of this clonotype. V usage is TRBV7-6 and J usage is TRBJ2-7; TRBD2 matches 14 bases. Germline trimming cut 4 bases from V and 2 bases from J; bases unmatched to any gene: 13. This CDR3 contains 19 residues. The V gene's germline CDR1 is SGHVS and CDR2 FNYEAQ. The CDR3 DNA is TGTGCCAGCAGCTCACCCCAGACTAGCGGGAGGGCCAGGGCCTACGAGCAGTACTTC. It translates to CASSSPQTSGRARAYEQYF.

Many counts were recorded for this clonotype. The rearrangement uses TRBV3-1 and TRBJ2-5; D is ambiguous. CDR3 length: 14 amino acids. Germline values: CDR1 LGHDT, CDR2 YNNKEL (reference sequence). Trimming pared 3 bases from V and 0 bases from J, leaving 8 bases between. The CDR3 DNA reads as TGTGCCAGCAGCCACCGGCTGTACCAAGAGACCCAGTACTTC. Translating it yields CASSHRLYQETQYF.

This clonotype occurred many times. CDR3: CASSVGGNTGELFF. For the CDR3, the DNA is TGCGCCAGCAGTGTGGGAGGGAACACCGGGGAGCTGTTTTTT. The chain combines TRBV10-1 with TRBJ2-2, with a possible D match to TRBD2 (6 bases). Germline values: CDR1 WNHNN, CDR2 SYGVQD (reference sequence). V was clipped by 4 bases and J by 1 base, with 7 bases between them. The CDR3 runs 14 residues.

This clonotype was counted many times. The chain is built from TRBV2 and TRBJ1-4; 7 bases align to TRBD1. The V gene end was trimmed by 2 bases and the J gene end by 7 bases; junction bases not matched to a gene: 4. CDR3 length: 14 amino acids. Germline lookup yields CDR1 SNHLY and CDR2 FYNNEI. Here the CDR3 DNA reads TGTGCCAGCAGTGAAAATCGGGACAGTGAAAAACTGTTTTTT. Protein: CASSENRDSEKLFF. The variable domain in full, with the rest retrieved from reference TRBV2 and TRBJ1-4, is EPEVTQTPSHQVTQMGQEVILRCVPISNHLYFYWYRQILGQKVEFLVSFYNNEISEKSEIFDDQFSVERPDGSNFTLKIRSTKLEDSAMYFCASSENRDSEKLFFGSGTQLSVL.

This clonotype was seen many times. For the CDR3, the DNA is TGTGCCAGCAGCTTAGACCCTAGCGGGAGCGACAATGAGCAGTTCTTC. Translation: CASSLDPSGSDNEQFF. The chain links TRBV7-9 to TRBJ2-1; 10 bases agree with TRBD2. The V gene end was trimmed by 1 base and the J gene end by 5 bases; junction bases not matched to a gene: 5. The CDR3 extends over 16 amino acids. The germline V gene has CDR1 SEHNR and CDR2 FQNEAQ (reference sequence). The full variable domain, its missing parts supplied by reference TRBV7-9 and TRBJ2-1, is DTGVSQNPRHKITKRGQNVTFRCDPISEHNRLYWYRQTLGQGPEFLTYFQNEAQLEKSRLLSDRFSAERPKGSFSTLEIQRTEQGDSAMYLCASSLDPSGSDNEQFFGPGTRLTVL.

This clonotype was observed many times. This chain joins TRBV28 and TRBJ1-2; weak D call: TRBD1 (6 bases). Trimming removed 6 bases at V and 1 base at J, with 12 bases between. Germline CDR1 MDHEN, CDR2 SYDVKM. The CDR3 runs to 14 residues. The CDR3 protein is CASSIGGDNYGYTF. The CDR3 nucleotides are TGTGCCAGCAGCATAGGGGGGGATAACTATGGCTACACCTTC.

This clonotype showed up many times. CDR3 nucleotide sequence: TGCGCCAGCAGCCCCCCCAGCGGTAATAATTCACCCCTCCACTTT. Its protein product is CASSPPSGNNSPLHF. The rearrangement uses TRBV4-1 and TRBJ1-6; D is ambiguous. V was pared by 4 bases and J by 5 bases, with 12 bases between. Germline V gene data show CDR1 as MGHRA and CDR2 as YSYEKL. CDR3 length: 15 amino acids.

Ten or more counts support this clonotype. V gene TRBV3-1 combines with J gene TRBJ2-1; D remains ambiguous. CDR1 LGHDT and CDR2 YNNKEL come from the germline V gene (reference sequence). The CDR3 has 14 amino acids. V lost 1 base and J 10 bases, leaving 14 bases between the germline ends. CDR3 coding DNA: TGTGCCAGCAGCCAAGGTCTGGACCACCGGGAGCAGTTCTTC. Translated, it gives CASSQGLDHREQFF.

This clonotype was seen at least ten times. The CDR3 here is CASSQVGSLAKNIQYF. In nucleotides, the CDR3 is TGTGCCAGCAGCCAAGTAGGGTCGCTAGCCAAAAACATTCAGTACTTC. The J gene is TRBJ2-4, the V gene TRBV3-1; D gene ambiguous. The CDR3 is 16 amino acids. V was shortened by 1 base and J by 0 bases, with 10 bases between the two germline ends. Germline V lookup: CDR1 LGHDT, CDR2 YNNKEL (reference sequence).

This clonotype was counted many times. This chain links TRBV6-1 with TRBJ1-1; D perhaps matches TRBD1 (5 bases). This CDR3 region has 13 residues. CDR1 is MNHNS, CDR2 SASEGT, per germline. Between the trimmed V and J ends, which lost 2 bases and 4 bases, there was a span of 8 bases. The CDR3 nucleotides are TGTGCCAGCAGTGAACTGGGGGGCACTGAAGCTTTCTTT. As protein: CASSELGGTEAFF.

Ten or more counts support this clonotype. The rearrangement links TRBV12-5 to TRBJ1-1, with D tentatively TRBD1 (6 bases). The germline V gene has CDR1 LGHNT and CDR2 FRNRAP. The CDR3 totals 13 residues. V shed 7 bases and J shed 4 bases, with 13 bases lying between them. In DNA, the CDR3 is TGTGCTAGTGCCCGGGGGGGGCCCACTGAAGCTTTCTTT. Translation gives CASARGGPTEAFF.